These 14 T cell receptor beta chains were sequenced from one sample in a study of blood T cell repertoires in COVID-19 (dated by TCRdb to the early 2020s). The library was made by the immunoSEQ multiplex PCR assay. TCRdb stores this immuneACCESS table with in-frame sequences only. Part of the clones is absent; in the studies checked, under half of the shortfall reflects unresolved V genes, and no reason is known for the rest. The sample table lists roughly 150,000 clones, around 77% of them with a count of one. The ten most abundant clones make up 2.8% of the sample. Sequencing input: peripheral blood. All receptors derive from a man aged 65 to 79 with acute or convalescent COVID-19.

This clone came up once. The rearrangement joins TRBV23-1 to TRBJ2-7; TRBD2 matches 8 bases. TRBV23-1 is an ORF for which the function is uncertain. The ends lost 6 bases at V and 5 bases at J; junction bases unmatched: 12. The CDR3 length is 15 residues. The CDR3 region is CASSLSAGDLHEQYF. CDR3 DNA sequence: TGCGCCAGCAGCCTTTCAGCGGGAGACCTGCACGAGCAGTACTTC.

V gene TRBV24-1 combines with J gene TRBJ1-5, with D unclear. The germline CDR1 and CDR2 sequences are KGHDR and SFDVKD. This CDR3 is built from 12 residues. Between the trimmed V and J ends, which lost 3 bases and 6 bases, there was a span of 5 bases. This chain's CDR3 is CATSDRGQPQHF. The DNA for the CDR3 is TGTGCCACCAGTGATCGGGGTCAGCCCCAGCATTTT.

This rearrangement joins TRBV3-1 (or the pseudogene TRBV3-2) to TRBJ2-1, with 11 bases matching TRBD2. CDR1 and CDR2 from the germline V gene are LGHDT and YNNKEL (reference sequence). This CDR3 region has 19 residues. The V segment lost 1 base and the J segment 5 bases; nucleotides outside the gene matches: 13. DNA for the CDR3: TGTGCCAGCAGCCAAGGTCCTAGCTTAGCGGGAGGGCCTCACAATGAGCAGTTCTTC. This encodes CASSQGPSLAGGPHNEQFF.

The J gene is TRBJ1-1, the V gene TRBV6-2 or TRBV6-3, with TRBD1 identical over 9 bases. After removal of 6 bases from V and 6 bases from J, the junction contained 14 bases not matched to a gene. The CDR3 runs to 16 residues. CDR1 and CDR2 (germline): MNHEY, SVGEGT. The DNA of the CDR3 is TGTGCCAGCAGCCCCATCAATGGACAGGGGAGGGCTGAAGCTTTCTTT. Amino acids: CASSPINGQGRAEAFF.

This sequence joins TRBV2 and TRBJ1-6; the match to TRBD1 covers 10 bases. Germline V gene lookup returns CDR1 SNHLY and CDR2 FYNNEI. The CDR3 loop spans 13 amino acids. V lost 9 bases to trimming and J lost 7 bases; unmatched junction nucleotides: 3. The CDR3 loop is CARSGQGNSPLHF. CDR3 sequence (DNA): TGTGCCAGATCGGGACAGGGGAATTCACCCCTCCACTTT. Together with reference TRBV2 and TRBJ1-6, the CDR3 gives the full variable domain: EPEVTQTPSHQVTQMGQEVILRCVPISNHLYFYWYRQILGQKVEFLVSFYNNEISEKSEIFDDQFSVERPDGSNFTLKIRSTKLEDSAMYFCARSGQGNSPLHFGNGTRLTVT.

The chain uses TRBV5-8 and TRBJ2-1; TRBD2 agrees at 7 bases. The length of the CDR3 is 15 residues. Trimming took 4 bases from V and 2 from J; bases not matched to a gene: 6. In germline, CDR1 is SGHTS, CDR2 YDEGEE. This CDR3 is CASSASGGTYNEQFF. In nucleotides, the CDR3 is TGTGCCAGCAGCGCTTCGGGAGGTACCTACAATGAGCAGTTCTTC.

This chain uses TRBV6-5 with TRBJ1-5; a weak D match, TRBD1 (6 bases). The CDR3 has 14 amino acids. Trimming removed 7 bases at V and 3 bases at J, with 13 bases between. Germline-derived CDR1 and CDR2 are MNHEY and SVGAGI. The CDR3 region is CASTYRDNNQPQHF. The CDR3 DNA is TGTGCCAGCACCTACCGGGACAACAATCAGCCCCAGCATTTT.

This chain uses TRBV3-1 (or the pseudogene TRBV3-2) with TRBJ2-7, with TRBD1 matching over 8 bases. The CDR3 has 13 amino acids. Germline CDR1 is LGHDT and CDR2 is YNNKEL (reference sequence). Trimming at V came to 4 bases and at J to 3 bases, leaving 2 bases not matched to a gene. The CDR3 region has the DNA TGTGCCAGCAGCCCTACAGGGGGCTACGAGCAGTACTTC. Amino acids: CASSPTGGYEQYF.

The chain carries TRBV6-5 and TRBJ2-7; D perhaps matches TRBD2 (5 bases). The CDR3 runs 14 residues. V gave up 0 bases and J gave up 1 base, with 7 bases separating them. Germline V gene sequence: CDR1 MNHEY, CDR2 SVGAGI. CDR3 DNA: TGTGCCAGCAGTTACTCGAGCGGTTCCTACGAGCAGTACTTC. Encoded protein: CASSYSSGSYEQYF.

The V call is TRBV27, the J call TRBJ2-1; 14 positions agree with TRBD2. Germline V gene sequence: CDR1 MNHEY, CDR2 SMNVEV (reference sequence). The CDR3 spans 15 residues. Losses at the gene ends were 5 bases for V and 11 bases for J; bases not matched to a gene: 8. The CDR3 sequence: CASSTLGLAGVKQFF. For the CDR3, the DNA is TGTGCCAGCAGTACGTTGGGACTAGCGGGAGTTAAGCAGTTCTTC.

The chain combines TRBV7-3 with TRBJ2-2, with 9 nucleotides matching TRBD1. Trimming at V came to 0 bases and at J to 5 bases, leaving 4 bases not matched to a gene. The germline V gene encodes CDR1 SGHTA and CDR2 FQGTGA. The CDR3 has 16 amino acids. CDR3 in amino acids: CASSLTWTGETGELFF. Written as DNA, the CDR3 is TGTGCCAGCAGCTTAACGTGGACAGGGGAAACCGGGGAGCTGTTTTTT. Based on the CDR3 plus reference TRBV7-3 and TRBJ2-2, the full variable domain is GAGVSQTPSNKVTEKGKYVELRCDPISGHTALYWYRQSLGQGPEFLIYFQGTGAADDSGLPNDRFFAVRPEGSVSTLKIQRTERGDSAVYLCASSLTWTGETGELFFGEGSRLTVL.

The J gene is TRBJ1-6, the V gene TRBV5-5; D remains unclear. Trimming took 4 bases from V and 7 from J, leaving 15 bases between them. Germline CDR1 is SGHKS and CDR2 is YYEKEE (reference sequence). This CDR3 is 15 amino acids long. CDR3 amino acids: CASSRDIGRNSPLHF. The DNA of the CDR3 is TGTGCCAGCAGCCGAGACATAGGGAGAAATTCACCCCTCCACTTT.

This chain uses TRBV3-1 (or the pseudogene TRBV3-2) with TRBJ2-7; 10 bases are shared with TRBD1. Germline CDR1 reads LGHDT; CDR2 reads YNNKEL (reference sequence). This CDR3 is 14 amino acids long. The junction had 6 bases not matched to a gene; V was cut back by 4 bases and J by 6 bases. The CDR3 loop is CASSPGQGLSEQYF. CDR3 DNA: TGTGCCAGCAGCCCGGGACAGGGGTTATCCGAGCAGTACTTC.

The J gene is TRBJ1-1, the V gene TRBV2; D remains ambiguous. This CDR3 has 13 residues. V lost 9 bases and J 1 base, leaving 12 bases between the germline ends. Germline V gene data show CDR1 as SNHLY and CDR2 as FYNNEI. CDR3 sequence reads: CASDEDGNTEAFF. CDR3 coding DNA: TGTGCCAGTGACGAGGATGGGAACACTGAAGCTTTCTTT.